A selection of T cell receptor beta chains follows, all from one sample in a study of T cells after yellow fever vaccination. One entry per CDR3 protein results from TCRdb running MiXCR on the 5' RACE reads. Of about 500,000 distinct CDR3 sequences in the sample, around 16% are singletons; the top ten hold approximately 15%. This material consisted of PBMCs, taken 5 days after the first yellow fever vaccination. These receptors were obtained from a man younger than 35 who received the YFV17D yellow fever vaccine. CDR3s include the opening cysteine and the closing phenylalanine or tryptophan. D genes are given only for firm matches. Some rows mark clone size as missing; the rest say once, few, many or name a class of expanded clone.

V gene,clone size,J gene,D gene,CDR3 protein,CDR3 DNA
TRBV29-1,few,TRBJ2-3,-,CSVKVSTDTQYF,TGCAGCGTTAAGGTTAGCACAGATACGCAGTATTTT
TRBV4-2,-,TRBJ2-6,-,CASSQRSLGGANVLTF,TGTGCCAGCAGCCAGAGGAGCCTCGGTGGGGCCAACGTCCTGACTTTC
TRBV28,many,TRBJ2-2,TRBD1,CASSPGQGTGELFF,TGTGCCAGCAGTCCGGGACAGGGGACCGGGGAGCTGTTTTTT
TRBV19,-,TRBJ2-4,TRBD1,CASGQEGRDIQYF,TGTGCCAGTGGACAGGAAGGAAGAGACATTCAGTACTTC
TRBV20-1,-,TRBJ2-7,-,CSADAVGSLYEQYF,TGCAGTGCGGATGCTGTCGGAAGCCTTTACGAGCAGTACTTC
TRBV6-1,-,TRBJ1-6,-,CSTRTGFNSPLHF,TGTTCCACCCGCACAGGGTTTAATTCACCCCTCCACTTT
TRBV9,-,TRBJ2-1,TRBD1,CASSVGGQGSYNEQFF,TGTGCCAGCAGCGTAGGGGGACAGGGAAGCTACAATGAGCAGTTCTTC
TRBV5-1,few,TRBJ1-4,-,CASRRGATNEKLFF,TGCGCCAGCAGACGGGGGGCTACTAATGAAAAACTGTTTTTT
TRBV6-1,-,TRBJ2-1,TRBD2,CASGGVAVNEQFF,TGTGCCAGCGGGGGGGTGGCGGTTAATGAGCAGTTCTTC
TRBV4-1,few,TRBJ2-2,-,CASSPSGGGWTGELFF,TGCGCCAGCAGCCCCTCCGGAGGGGGCTGGACCGGGGAGCTGTTTTTT
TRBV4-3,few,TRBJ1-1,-,CASSQVWGDGTEAFF,TGCGCCAGCAGCCAAGTATGGGGGGATGGAACTGAAGCTTTCTTT
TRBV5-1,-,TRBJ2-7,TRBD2,CASSLDGEGEQYF,TGCGCCAGCAGCTTGGACGGGGAGGGCGAGCAGTACTTC
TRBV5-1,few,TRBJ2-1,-,CASSLPRSPYNEQFF,TGCGCCAGCAGCCTACCCCGTTCGCCCTACAATGAGCAGTTCTTC
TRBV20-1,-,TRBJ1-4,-,CSAPRDMEEKLFF,TGCAGTGCTCCCCGGGACATGGAAGAAAAACTGTTTTTT
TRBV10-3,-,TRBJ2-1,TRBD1,CAIMQQGAYNEQFF,TGTGCCATCATGCAACAGGGGGCCTACAATGAGCAGTTCTTC
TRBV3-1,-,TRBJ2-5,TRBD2,CASSQRGLAGSLAETQYF,TGTGCCAGCAGCCAAAGGGGACTAGCGGGGTCCCTTGCGGAGACCCAGTACTTC
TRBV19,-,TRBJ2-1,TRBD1,CASSSQGIGAINEQFF,TGTGCCAGTAGTTCACAGGGGATTGGGGCAATTAATGAGCAGTTCTTC
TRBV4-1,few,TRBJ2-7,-,CASSPMEGMGGYYEQYF,TGCGCCAGCAGCCCAATGGAAGGGATGGGGGGCTACTACGAGCAGTACTTC
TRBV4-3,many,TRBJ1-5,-,CASSQDRAGVNQPQHF,TGCGCCAGCAGCCAAGATAGGGCGGGCGTTAATCAGCCCCAGCATTTT
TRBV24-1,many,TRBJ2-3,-,CATSDPGTDTQYF,TGTGCCACCAGTGACCCAGGGACAGATACGCAGTATTTT